One sample yielded the 12 T cell receptor beta chains listed below, sequenced in a study of T cells after yellow fever vaccination. TCRdb reprocessed the 5' RACE reads via MiXCR and lists one record per CDR3 protein. Of around 300,000 distinct CDR3 sequences listed, roughly 4.3% are singletons. The sample in question was PBMCs, obtained 5 days after the yellow fever booster vaccination. These receptors all stem from a man aged 18-30 years who received the YFV17D yellow fever vaccine.

CDR3 in amino acids: CASSWDRTYEQYV. In DNA, the CDR3 is TGTGCCAGCAGCTGGGACAGGACCTACGAGCAGTACGTC. V gene TRBV7-2 combines with J gene TRBJ2-7, with 8 bases matching TRBD1. The V segment lost 4 bases and the J segment 2 bases; nucleotides outside the gene matches: 1. Germline V gives CDR1 SGHTA, CDR2 FQGNSA. CDR3 length equals 13 residues.

A few counts support this clonotype. This chain links TRBV7-2 with TRBJ1-2; D perhaps matches TRBD1 (6 bases). Trimming removed 7 bases at V and 4 bases at J, with 13 bases between. The CDR3 is 13 residues long. The germline V gene encodes CDR1 SGHTA and CDR2 FQGNSA. DNA for the CDR3: TGTGCCAGCACTACAGGGATCGGCTATGGCTACACCTTC. This translates into CASTTGIGYGYTF.

This clonotype was counted between two and nine times. This CDR3 is CASRQQVPYEQYF. The CDR3 DNA sequence: TGTGCCAGTCGACAACAGGTCCCCTACGAGCAGTACTTC. The V gene is TRBV6-2 or TRBV6-3, the J gene TRBJ2-7; D is perhaps TRBD1 (5 bases). Germline-derived CDR1 and CDR2 are MNHEY and SVGEGT. Deletions cut 9 bases from V and 2 bases from J, with 14 bases between. The CDR3 extends over 13 amino acids.

This clonotype came up many times. The V call is TRBV7-2, the J call TRBJ2-5, with no clear D. Trimming cost V 2 bases and J 8 bases, with 9 bases left between them. The CDR3 consists of 12 residues. Germline CDR1 and CDR2: SGHTA and FQGNSA. CDR3 DNA: TGTGCCAGCAGCTTATTAAGATCCACCCAGTACTTC. Translating gives CASSLLRSTQYF.

This clonotype was found many times. The chain joins TRBV5-5 to TRBJ2-5; D remains ambiguous. V lost 5 bases and J 5 bases, leaving 13 bases between the germline ends. Germline CDR1 reads SGHKS; CDR2 reads YYEKEE (reference sequence). This CDR3 has 13 residues. CDR3 protein: CASSPDTLETQYF. The DNA of the CDR3 is TGTGCCAGCAGTCCCGACACGTTGGAGACCCAGTACTTC.

This clonotype showed up just a few times. The rearrangement links TRBV9 to TRBJ2-2; the D is unclear. CDR1 and CDR2 from the germline V gene are SGDLS and YYNGEE. The germline V and J ends were trimmed by 4 bases and 1 base, with 8 bases remaining between them. CDR3 size: 14 residues. CDR3 protein: CASSLLQNTGELFF. CDR3 sequence (DNA): TGTGCCAGCAGCCTCCTACAGAACACCGGGGAGCTGTTTTTT. Variable domain in full (rest from reference TRBV9 and TRBJ2-2): DSGVTQTPKHLITATGQRVTLRCSPRSGDLSVYWYQQSLDQGLQFLIQYYNGEERAKGNILERFSAQQFPDLHSELNLSSLELGDSALYFCASSLLQNTGELFFGEGSRLTVL.

J is TRBJ1-2 and V is TRBV27; weak D call: TRBD1 (5 bases). This CDR3 comprises 15 residues. Trimming removed 4 bases from V and 2 bases from J, with 14 bases in between. CDR1 is MNHEY, CDR2 SMNVEV, per germline (reference sequence). The CDR3 DNA sequence: TGTGCCAGCAGTTGGGGCGGAACCCTAAACTATGGCTACACCTTC. Amino acids: CASSWGGTLNYGYTF.

This clonotype was seen at least ten times. The V and J genes are TRBV28 and TRBJ2-7; TRBD1 aligns across 8 bases. Germline trimming cut 5 bases from V and 7 bases from J; bases unmatched to any gene: 7. Germline V gives CDR1 MDHEN, CDR2 SYDVKM. The CDR3 is 13 amino acids. CDR3 amino acids: CASSRWTGREQYV. DNA for the CDR3: TGTGCCAGCAGTAGATGGACAGGGAGAGAGCAGTACGTC.

V is TRBV6-2 or TRBV6-3 and J is TRBJ2-1, with D maybe TRBD1 (6 bases). The germline V and J ends were trimmed by 8 bases and 3 bases, with 11 bases remaining between them. Germline V gene data show CDR1 as MNHEY and CDR2 as SVGEGT. This CDR3 has 13 amino acids. CDR3 coding DNA: TGTGCCAGCCAGACAGGCAACTACAATGAGCAGTTCTTC. This encodes CASQTGNYNEQFF.

The chain carries TRBV7-2 and TRBJ1-1; D is possibly TRBD1 (6 bases). This CDR3 contains 14 residues. The V end was cut by 0 bases, the J end by 7 bases, with 12 bases between. Looked up from germline, CDR1 is SGHTA and CDR2 is FQGNSA. The CDR3 sequence: CASSLAGAESEAFF. The CDR3 coding sequence is TGTGCCAGCAGCTTAGCGGGGGCAGAGAGTGAAGCTTTCTTT. Using reference TRBV7-2 and TRBJ1-1 for the parts outside the CDR3, the full variable domain is GAGVSQSPSNKVTEKGKDVELRCDPISGHTALYWYRQSLGQGLEFLIYFQGNSAPDKSGLPSDRFSAERTGGSVSTLTIQRTQQEDSAVYLCASSLAGAESEAFFGQGTRLTVV.

This clonotype was detected only a few times. This chain uses TRBV7-2 with TRBJ2-7, with no clear D. This CDR3 comprises 15 residues. Germline loops: CDR1 SGHTA, CDR2 FQGNSA. Trimming took off 3 bases at V and 4 bases at J, with 16 bases between the two ends. The CDR3 protein is CASSFGTTMGYEQYF. The CDR3 nucleotides are TGTGCCAGCAGCTTTGGAACTACCATGGGGTACGAGCAGTACTTC. The whole variable domain, filled in from reference TRBV7-2 and TRBJ2-7, reads GAGVSQSPSNKVTEKGKDVELRCDPISGHTALYWYRQSLGQGLEFLIYFQGNSAPDKSGLPSDRFSAERTGGSVSTLTIQRTQQEDSAVYLCASSFGTTMGYEQYFGPGTRLTVT.

The table lists this clonotype with many counts. J is TRBJ2-4 and V is TRBV11-2; D not certain. Between the trimmed V and J ends, which lost 3 bases and 5 bases, there was a span of 8 bases. There are 13 residues in the CDR3. Germline-derived CDR1 and CDR2 are SGHAT and FQNNGV. The CDR3 loop is CASSFDPQNIQYF. DNA of the CDR3: TGTGCCAGCAGCTTCGACCCGCAAAACATTCAGTACTTC.